The 30 T cell receptor beta chains listed next were all sequenced from one sample in a study of T-cell reconstitution after alpha-beta-depleted transplantation in children. Unique molecular identifiers were built into the TCRbeta library. One entry per CDR3 protein results from TCRdb running MiXCR on the PCR reads. The table has over 200,000 distinct CDR3 sequences, under 9.5% seen once. This sample comprised PBMCs from the stem cell graft donor, obtained from the stem cell graft. The receptors come from a human donor who donated a stem cell graft to a child with acute lymphoblastic leukemia.

V usage is TRBV5-8 and J usage is TRBJ1-2; D remains ambiguous. Between the trimmed V and J ends, which lost 0 bases and 8 bases, there was a span of 20 bases. There are 16 residues in the CDR3. The germline CDR1 and CDR2 sequences are SGHTS and YDEGEE. CDR3 sequence reads: CASSLAAGVPTEGYTF. The CDR3, as DNA: TGTGCCAGCAGCTTGGCCGCTGGGGTCCCAACAGAGGGCTACACCTTC.

This clonotype was recorded at least ten times. This rearrangement joins TRBV10-3 to TRBJ2-7, with TRBD1 as a possible D gene (6 bases). The germline gives CDR1 ENHRY, CDR2 SYGVKD. V was clipped by 4 bases and J by 2 bases, with 15 bases between them. This CDR3 has 15 amino acids. CDR3 DNA sequence: TGTGCCATCAGTGGTAAGGGGGTGGCCCCCTACGAGCAGTACTTC. It codes for CAISGKGVAPYEQYF.

Comment on this clonotype: Germline and junction disagree at one end, which may indicate a read error. The V call is TRBV6-2 or TRBV6-3, the J call TRBJ2-7, with D tentatively TRBD2 (6 bases). The germline V gene encodes CDR1 MNHEY and CDR2 SVGEGT. The CDR3 sequence is 14 residues long. The DNA of the CDR3 is TGTGCCAGCAGTCGCGGGGCCAACTCCAACGAGCAGTACTTC. It yields the protein CASSRGANSNEQYF.

The CDR3 protein is CASTAQPALQETQYF. The CDR3 DNA reads as TGTGCCAGCACCGCACAGCCAGCCCTCCAAGAGACCCAGTACTTC. The chain couples TRBV7-2 to TRBJ2-5; D remains unclear. The germline CDR1 and CDR2 sequences are SGHTA and FQGNSA. V lost 7 bases to trimming and J lost 1 base, with 16 bases between them. CDR3 length: 15 amino acids. Full variable domain (rest looked up from reference TRBV7-2 and TRBJ2-5): GAGVSQSPSNKVTEKGKDVELRCDPISGHTALYWYRQSLGQGLEFLIYFQGNSAPDKSGLPSDRFSAERTGGSVSTLTIQRTQQEDSAVYLCASTAQPALQETQYFGPGTRLLVL.

This clonotype was observed many times. The chain has TRBV20-1 and TRBJ1-4; D unresolved. The CDR3 loop spans 14 amino acids. The germline V gene encodes CDR1 DFQATT and CDR2 SNEGSKA (reference sequence). Trimming shortened V by 0 bases and J by 5 bases, and 10 bases separated the two germline ends. This chain's CDR3 is CSARDLVLNEKLFF. The CDR3 DNA sequence: TGCAGTGCTAGAGATCTGGTCTTAAATGAAAAACTGTTTTTT.

This clonotype was counted at least ten times. In nucleotides, the CDR3 is TGTGCCATCAGAAAAACAGGGGCCACAGATACGCAGTATTTT. Translation gives CAIRKTGATDTQYF. The chain couples TRBV10-3 to TRBJ2-3; 7 nucleotides match TRBD1. This CDR3 spans 14 amino acids. From germline, CDR1 is ENHRY and CDR2 SYGVKD. Trimming at V came to 6 bases and at J to 2 bases, leaving 5 bases not matched to a gene.

The rearrangement links TRBV6-5 to TRBJ2-5; a possible D gene is TRBD1 (6 bases). The length of the CDR3 is 15 residues. The ends were cut back, 4 bases at V and 5 bases at J, with 17 bases in the middle. Germline CDR1 reads MNHEY; CDR2 reads SVGAGI. The chain's CDR3 is CASSFRDTFMETQYF. The CDR3 nucleotides read TGTGCCAGCAGTTTTCGGGACACCTTTATGGAGACCCAGTACTTC.

The rearrangement uses TRBV2 and TRBJ2-4; D is possibly TRBD1 or TRBD2 (6 bases each). The CDR3 loop spans 12 amino acids. V lost 7 bases and J lost 6, with 10 bases in between. The germline V gene has CDR1 SNHLY and CDR2 FYNNEI. The CDR3 region is CASMGGLNIQYF. DNA of the CDR3: TGTGCCAGCATGGGGGGCCTAAACATTCAGTACTTC.

This chain uses TRBV5-5 with TRBJ1-5; the D gene is possibly TRBD1 (6 bases). Trimming pared 0 bases from V and 10 bases from J, leaving 23 bases between. Germline V CDR1 and CDR2: SGHKS, YYEKEE (reference sequence). The CDR3 runs 17 residues. In nucleotides, the CDR3 is TGTGCCAGCAGCTTGGCAGGGGAATCGGGGGCTTGGGGTCCCCAGCATTTT. Protein: CASSLAGESGAWGPQHF. The full variable domain, in which reference TRBV5-5 and TRBJ1-5 provide the parts outside the CDR3, is DAGVTQSPTHLIKTRGQQVTLRCSPISGHKSVSWYQQVLGQGPQFIFQYYEKEERGRGNFPDRFSARQFPNYSSELNVNALLLGDSALYLCASSLAGESGAWGPQHFGDGTRLSIL.

This clonotype was counted many times. V gene TRBV5-5 combines with J gene TRBJ2-7; D possibly corresponds to TRBD2 (5 bases). V lost 0 bases and J lost 3, with 13 bases in between. CDR3 length: 15 amino acids. The germline V gene has CDR1 SGHKS and CDR2 YYEKEE (reference sequence). CDR3 region: CASSLGFGENYEQYF. CDR3 nucleotides: TGTGCCAGCAGCTTGGGGTTCGGGGAAAACTACGAGCAGTACTTC.

In its sample, this clonotype was seen a few times. The CDR3 does not end in the conserved phenylalanine or tryptophan, so this is likely a read error. The V and J genes are TRBV5-1 and TRBJ2-3; D is tentatively TRBD1 or TRBD2 (5 bases each). This CDR3 is 17 amino acids long. Germline loops: CDR1 SGHRS, CDR2 YFSETQ. The V end was cut by 4 bases, the J end by 3 bases, with 21 bases between. The CDR3 reads CASSPTGWQGFTDTQYL. CDR3 nucleotides: TGCGCCAGCAGCCCCACGGGGTGGCAGGGCTTTACAGATACGCAGTATCTT.

Ten or more counts support this clonotype. The chain joins TRBV12-3 or TRBV12-4 to TRBJ1-1; no clear D. V lost 3 bases, J lost 2 bases, and 7 bases lay in between. This CDR3 comprises 13 residues. The DNA for the CDR3 is TGTGCCAGCAGTTTTCAGCAAAACACTGAAGCTTTCTTT. Translation: CASSFQQNTEAFF.

At least ten counts were recorded for this clonotype. The V call is TRBV9, the J call TRBJ1-2; the D gene is possibly TRBD1 (6 bases). Germline V lookup: CDR1 SGDLS, CDR2 YYNGEE. CDR3 length: 13 amino acids. Trimming shortened V by 1 base and J by 2 bases, and 6 bases separated the two germline ends. CDR3 protein: CASSVQGNYGYTF. Here the CDR3 DNA reads TGTGCCAGCAGCGTACAGGGGAACTATGGCTACACCTTC.

CDR3 sequence reads: CASSLTGIGETQYF. The DNA for the CDR3 is TGTGCCAGCAGCTTGACAGGGATCGGAGAGACCCAGTACTTC. V is TRBV5-4 and J is TRBJ2-5, with D possibly being TRBD1 (6 bases). V lost 1 base to trimming and J lost 4 bases, with 11 bases between them. CDR1 and CDR2 from the germline V gene are SGHNT and YYREEE (reference sequence). This CDR3 contains 14 residues. Full variable domain (outside the CDR3, taken from reference TRBV5-4 and TRBJ2-5): ETGVTQSPTHLIKTRGQQVTLRCSSQSGHNTVSWYQQALGQGPQFIFQYYREEENGRGNFPPRFSGLQFPNYSSELNVNALELDDSALYLCASSLTGIGETQYFGPGTRLLVL.

V and J are TRBV27 and TRBJ1-5, with D unresolved. CDR1 and CDR2 from the germline V gene are MNHEY and SMNVEV (reference sequence). The V end lost 9 bases, the J end lost 0 bases, and 6 bases lay between the germline ends. The CDR3 extends over 12 amino acids. The CDR3: CARTSSNQPQHF. The CDR3 DNA sequence: TGTGCCAGGACCTCTAGCAATCAGCCCCAGCATTTT.

The chain couples TRBV7-9 to TRBJ1-2; D gene ambiguous. CDR3 length: 15 amino acids. From germline, CDR1 is SEHNR and CDR2 FQNEAQ (reference sequence). With 2 bases removed from V and 0 bases from J, the gap between germline ends came to 10 bases. The CDR3 region has the DNA TGTGCCAGCAGCTTATCGGGGTCTGCTAACTATGGCTACACCTTC. This translates into CASSLSGSANYGYTF.

This clonotype showed up just a few times. V gene TRBV12-3 or TRBV12-4 combines with J gene TRBJ1-5; D call uncertain. There are 16 residues in the CDR3. V was clipped by 0 bases and J by 0 bases, with 9 bases between them. The CDR3: CASSLAGTNSNQPQHF. The CDR3 DNA is TGTGCCAGCAGTTTAGCGGGCACGAATAGCAATCAGCCCCAGCATTTT.

The rearrangement joins TRBV2 to TRBJ2-7; D is uncertain. Germline CDR1 SNHLY, CDR2 FYNNEI. V was shortened by 4 bases and J by 3 bases, with 13 bases between the two germline ends. The CDR3 extends over 14 amino acids. The CDR3 nucleotides read TGTGCCAGCAGTGCCACCGCCCAATACTACGAGCAGTACTTC. Its translation: CASSATAQYYEQYF.

The rearrangement links TRBV4-2 to TRBJ1-6; TRBD1 is a possible D gene (5 bases). V shed 4 bases and J shed 7 bases, with 17 bases lying between them. The CDR3 length is 16 residues. Germline CDR1 is LGHNA and CDR2 is YNFKEQ. The CDR3 loop is CASSPERVGANSPLHF. DNA for the CDR3: TGTGCCAGCAGCCCAGAAAGGGTAGGGGCCAATTCACCCCTCCACTTT.

This clonotype was detected a few times. The chain couples TRBV6-1 to TRBJ1-4; tentatively, D is TRBD1 (5 bases). V gave up 6 bases and J gave up 5 bases, with 13 bases separating them. CDR1 and CDR2 from the germline V gene are MNHNS and SASEGT. CDR3 length: 14 residues. The CDR3 DNA reads TGTGCCAGCAGGCCGGGACGGGGAAATGAAAAACTGTTTTTT. Protein product: CASRPGRGNEKLFF.

This chain links TRBV7-2 with TRBJ2-5; 8 nucleotides align to TRBD2. Germline values: CDR1 SGHTA, CDR2 FQGNSA. The CDR3 runs 15 residues. Losses at the gene ends were 1 base for V and 5 bases for J; bases not matched to a gene: 6. The CDR3 protein is CASSLGFGGVETQYF. The DNA of the CDR3 is TGTGCCAGCAGCTTAGGATTCGGGGGGGTGGAGACCCAGTACTTC.

Many counts were recorded for this clonotype. The rearrangement uses TRBV5-1 and TRBJ2-3, with a possible D match to TRBD1 (5 bases). The CDR3 is made up of 16 amino acids. CDR1 is SGHRS and CDR2 is YFSETQ in the germline V gene. Trimming pared 0 bases from V and 7 bases from J, leaving 18 bases between. CDR3 sequence: CASSLETAGYRNTQYF. Written as DNA, the CDR3 is TGCGCCAGCAGCTTGGAGACGGCAGGGTATCGAAATACGCAGTATTTT.

The chain is built from TRBV19 and TRBJ2-5, with D perhaps TRBD2 (6 bases). The V end lost 5 bases, the J end lost 4 bases, and 11 bases lay between the germline ends. Germline V gene data show CDR1 as LNHDA and CDR2 as SQIVND (reference sequence). This CDR3 is built from 13 residues. CDR3 DNA: TGTGCCAGTAGTCCGGGGACTGCAGAGACCCAGTACTTC. This codes for CASSPGTAETQYF.

This clonotype has only a few counts. The chain employs TRBV18 and TRBJ2-5; TRBD1 might be the D (5 bases). The germline gives CDR1 KGHSH, CDR2 LQKENI. This CDR3 has 15 amino acids. V gave up 3 bases and J gave up 4 bases, with 15 bases separating them. The CDR3 is CASSPPGNSGETQYF. The CDR3 region has the DNA TGTGCCAGCTCACCGCCAGGGAATAGTGGAGAGACCCAGTACTTC.

This clonotype has a handful of counts. The chain recombines TRBV20-1 with TRBJ2-2; 7 nucleotides align to TRBD1. The CDR3 sequence is 19 residues long. Unmatched junction bases numbered 22, after V lost 5 bases and J lost 4 bases. The germline V gene encodes CDR1 DFQATT and CDR2 SNEGSKA (reference sequence). This chain's CDR3 is CSALAPTPRTGGITGELFF. CDR3 coding DNA: TGCAGTGCTCTAGCCCCTACCCCCCGGACAGGCGGTATCACCGGGGAGCTGTTTTTT.

This clonotype was seen ten or more times. The chain has TRBV3-1 and TRBJ2-7; D gene ambiguous. Germline values: CDR1 LGHDT, CDR2 YNNKEL (reference sequence). The CDR3 totals 12 residues. Trimming took off 2 bases at V and 4 bases at J, with 6 bases between the two ends. CDR3: CASSQRGYEQYF. The DNA for the CDR3 is TGTGCCAGCAGCCAAAGAGGATACGAGCAGTACTTC.

This clonotype has more than one count but fewer than ten. In DNA form, the CDR3 reads TGTGCCACCAGTGGGACTAGCGGAGAGACCCAGTACTTC. Translated: CATSGTSGETQYF. The chain combines TRBV24-1 with TRBJ2-5; TRBD2 matches at 10 bases. V dropped 5 bases and J dropped 4; count of bases not matched to a gene: 0. The CDR3 has 13 residues. Germline loops: CDR1 KGHDR, CDR2 SFDVKD.

This clonotype was counted only a few times. The V gene is TRBV12-3 or TRBV12-4, the J gene TRBJ1-5, with D maybe TRBD1 (6 bases). The CDR3 is 15 amino acids. V lost 5 bases to trimming and J lost 1 base, with 12 bases between them. This CDR3 is CASSGQTGSNQPQHF. In DNA, the CDR3 is TGTGCCAGCAGTGGACAGACGGGGAGCAATCAGCCCCAGCATTTT.

This chain connects TRBV20-1 to TRBJ1-1, with D unclear. Germline V gene data show CDR1 as DFQATT and CDR2 as SNEGSKA (reference sequence). The germline V and J ends were trimmed by 5 bases and 1 base, with 17 bases remaining between them. The length of the CDR3 is 15 residues. CDR3 DNA sequence: TGCAGTGCTGGGCCGGACGGAAAAAAGAACACTGAAGCTTTCTTT. This gives the protein CSAGPDGKKNTEAFF.

This clonotype was observed a handful of times. V gene TRBV20-1 combines with J gene TRBJ1-4; D is uncertain. Germline CDR1 is DFQATT and CDR2 is SNEGSKA (reference sequence). The length of the CDR3 is 16 residues. Trimming cost V 3 bases and J 0 bases, with 14 bases left between them. The CDR3 loop is CSARDVDFATNEKLFF. CDR3 nucleotide sequence: TGCAGTGCTAGGGACGTGGACTTCGCAACTAATGAAAAACTGTTTTTT.